This section outlines one T cell receptor beta chain sequence together with its context. Sequencing was performed with immunoSEQ multiplex PCR; in TCRdb, only in-frame clones are kept and a portion is missing. The data contain approximately 100,000 clones, around 94% of them seen just once; the ten biggest clones take up around 1.2%. This sample was taken from a study of T cell changes during pregnancy in multiple sclerosis. Here the sequenced sample was peripheral blood, taken in the second trimester of pregnancy. The receptor was isolated from a female donor with multiple sclerosis, enrolled in a pregnancy study.

For the CDR3, the DNA is TGTGCCAGCTCACCACCTTCGGGACAGAACCAAGAGACCCAGTACTTC. Protein: CASSPPSGQNQETQYF. The chain recombines TRBV18 with TRBJ2-5; TRBD1 matches 7 bases. Trimming at V came to 0 bases and at J to 0 bases, leaving 4 bases not matched to a gene. CDR3 length: 16 residues. Germline CDR1 is KGHSH and CDR2 is LQKENI.